Below, 10 T cell receptor beta chains from the same sample are listed, as sequenced in a study of T-cell reconstitution after alpha-beta-depleted transplantation in children. Preparation of the TCRbeta library involved a method that used unique molecular identifiers. TCRdb re-called the PCR reads through MiXCR, storing one row per CDR3 protein. The profile shows about 240,000 distinct CDR3 sequences, roughly 26% of them singletons. The sequenced sample was PBMCs, obtained before TCRalphabeta/CD19-depleted stem cell transplant. All receptors come from a girl between 2 and 10 years old with Fanconi anemia, due to receive a stem cell transplant.

This clonotype was detected a few times. The chain employs TRBV28 and TRBJ1-2, with 10 bases lining up with TRBD1. There are 14 residues in the CDR3. Germline V gene data show CDR1 as MDHEN and CDR2 as SYDVKM. The V segment lost 9 bases and the J segment 7 bases; nucleotides outside the gene matches: 11. The DNA of the CDR3 is TGTGCCAGTTGGTCCGGGACAGGGGTTTCTGGCTACACCTTC. Its translation: CASWSGTGVSGYTF.

This chain joins TRBV6-1 and TRBJ1-1; D is perhaps TRBD1 (5 bases). The germline CDR1 and CDR2 sequences are MNHNS and SASEGT. This CDR3 comprises 13 residues. V was shortened by 1 base and J by 5 bases, with 8 bases between the two germline ends. Written as DNA, the CDR3 is TGTGCCAGCAGTGAAGACGGGGCGACTGAAGCTTTCTTT. It translates to CASSEDGATEAFF.

As concerns this clonotype: No conserved phenylalanine or tryptophan is present at the end of the CDR3, so a read error is the likely explanation. This chain uses TRBV6-1 with TRBJ1-3; TRBD1 might be the D (5 bases). The V end was cut by 4 bases, the J end by 0 bases, with 7 bases between. Germline V gives CDR1 MNHNS, CDR2 SASEGT. The CDR3 consists of 14 residues. The CDR3 region is CASSGQISGNTIYC. The CDR3 region has the DNA TGTGCCAGCAGTGGACAGATCTCTGGAAACACCATATATTGT.

The J gene is TRBJ2-3, the V gene TRBV18; TRBD2 aligns across 9 bases. CDR1 and CDR2 (germline): KGHSH, LQKENI. With 3 bases clipped from V and 6 bases from J, the junction kept 7 bases outside the gene matches. This CDR3 contains 15 residues. CDR3 DNA sequence: TGTGCCAGCTCACCGAGAGCGGGAGGAGTGGATACGCAGTATTTT. Translating gives CASSPRAGGVDTQYF.

This clonotype has at least ten counts. The chain links TRBV6-6 to TRBJ2-7; D remains unclear. The germline V gene encodes CDR1 MNHNY and CDR2 SVGAGI (reference sequence). CDR3 length equals 12 residues. V gave up 2 bases and J gave up 3 bases, with 5 bases separating them. The CDR3 here is CASSYPSYEQYF. The CDR3, as DNA: TGTGCCAGCAGTTACCCGAGCTACGAGCAGTACTTC.

The rearrangement uses TRBV7-9 and TRBJ1-4; TRBD1 agrees at 8 bases. The CDR3 has 15 amino acids. Per germline, CDR1 SEHNR and CDR2 FQNEAQ (reference sequence). The V and J ends lost 5 bases and 8 bases, in that order; junction bases with no gene match: 10. CDR3 nucleotides: TGTGCCAGCAGCCCCCGACAGGGGATGATCGAAAAACTGTTTTTT. Amino acids: CASSPRQGMIEKLFF.

This chain links TRBV29-1 with TRBJ2-5; D is tentatively TRBD1 or TRBD2 (5 bases each). Trimming left V 3 bases short and J 0 bases short, with 8 bases between. The length of the CDR3 is 13 residues. Germline V lookup: CDR1 SQVTM, CDR2 ANQGSEA. CDR3 in DNA: TGCAGCGTTGAGGGGGTGTACCAAGAGACCCAGTACTTC. Amino acid sequence: CSVEGVYQETQYF.

The gene calls are TRBV21-1 and TRBJ2-7; the D segment call TRBD1 is taken from the table without a DNA check. TRBV21-1 is a pseudogene locus. CDR3 length: 16 amino acids. CDR3 DNA sequence: TGTGCCAGCAGCAAAGATACCCAGGGGGGGATCTACGAGCAGTACTTC. It is translated as CASSKDTQGGIYEQYF.

The sample holds many counts of this clonotype. The chain joins TRBV4-1 to TRBJ2-3, with 7 nucleotides matching TRBD2. Per the germline V gene, CDR1 is MGHRA and CDR2 is YSYEKL. J gave up 3 bases and V 0 bases, and 9 bases lay outside the gene matches. The CDR3 extends over 17 amino acids. CDR3 sequence reads: CASSQEPGGGLTDTQYF. The CDR3 nucleotides are TGCGCCAGCAGCCAAGAACCGGGAGGAGGTCTGACAGATACGCAGTATTTT.

The V gene is TRBV7-8, the J gene TRBJ2-7, with 8 bases lining up with TRBD2. Unmatched junction bases numbered 4, after V lost 0 bases and J lost 3 bases. CDR1 is SGHVS and CDR2 is FQNEAQ in the germline V gene. The CDR3 loop spans 15 amino acids. The CDR3 reads CASSLAGLGGYEQYF. CDR3 nucleotides: TGTGCCAGCAGCTTAGCGGGACTAGGAGGCTACGAGCAGTACTTC.